These 13 T cell receptor beta chains were all obtained from the same sample, sequenced in a study of T cell repertoires in cytomegalovirus infection. One entry per CDR3 protein results from TCRdb running MiXCR on the reads. The profile covers about 330,000 distinct CDR3 sequences, with over 7.5% appearing a single time and roughly 4.5% taken by the ten largest. Material for sequencing was PBMCs. These receptors all come from a human donor in good health (CMV status not recorded). Some clones in this sample may be carry-over from other donors' samples.

This clonotype was found once. This clone may be a read error of a much larger clone one base away. The chain is built from TRBV12-3 or TRBV12-4 and TRBJ2-1, with TRBD2 matching over 7 bases. Unmatched junction bases numbered 9, after V lost 7 bases and J lost 6 bases. The CDR3 consists of 14 residues. The chain's CDR3 is CASNSAGAPNEQFF. The CDR3 DNA reads as TGTGCCAGCAATTCCGCGGGAGCCCCCAATGAGCAGTTCTTC.

This chain connects TRBV29-1 to TRBJ1-5; 9 bases fit TRBD1. From germline, CDR1 is SQVTM and CDR2 ANQGSEA. Trimming removed 2 bases from V and 11 bases from J; junction bases left unmatched: 4. CDR3 length: 12 residues. The CDR3 DNA follows: TGCAGCGTTGAAACAGGGGGCACAGCCCAGCATTTT. This encodes CSVETGGTAQHF.

The V gene is TRBV7-2, the J gene TRBJ2-1, with D tentatively TRBD2 (6 bases). The CDR3 is 14 amino acids. Trimming took off 5 bases at V and 4 bases at J, with 12 bases between the two ends. CDR1 is SGHTA and CDR2 is FQGNSA in the germline V gene. This CDR3 reads CASSQTRRYNEQFF. CDR3 sequence (DNA): TGTGCCAGCAGCCAGACTAGGAGGTACAATGAGCAGTTCTTC.

Ten or more counts support this clonotype. The chain is built from TRBV7-3 and TRBJ2-6; D may correspond to TRBD1 or TRBD2 (6 bases each). V was trimmed by 2 bases and J by 0 bases, leaving 11 bases between them. CDR3 length: 17 residues. The germline gives CDR1 SGHTA, CDR2 FQGTGA. The CDR3 DNA sequence: TGTGCCAGCAGCTTAGGAGGGGGGAGCTCTGGGGCCAACGTCCTGACTTTC. Its protein product is CASSLGGGSSGANVLTF.

This clonotype appeared a few times. This chain uses TRBV6-5 with TRBJ1-4, with D perhaps TRBD1 (5 bases). Germline loops: CDR1 MNHEY, CDR2 SVGAGI. Trimming stripped 4 bases from V and 14 bases from J, with 11 bases between. This CDR3 spans 11 amino acids. CDR3 DNA sequence: TGTGCCAGCAGTTCCCAGGGAAGGCTGTTTTTT. It is translated as CASSSQGRLFF.

This clonotype has ten or more counts. The chain is built from TRBV7-2 and TRBJ2-6; possibly TRBD2 for D (6 bases). Trimming shortened V by 7 bases and J by 0 bases, and 10 bases separated the two germline ends. In germline, CDR1 is SGHTA, CDR2 FQGNSA. This CDR3 spans 15 amino acids. The CDR3 DNA reads TGTGCCAGCACTCCCGGGGGCTCTGGGGCCAACGTCCTGACTTTC. Protein product: CASTPGGSGANVLTF.

The V call is TRBV25-1, the J call TRBJ2-1; D is ambiguous. The germline V gene encodes CDR1 MGHDK and CDR2 SYGVNS. The CDR3 is made up of 10 amino acids. Trimming pared 8 bases from V and 9 bases from J, leaving 8 bases between. The CDR3 DNA follows: TGTGCCAGCCAGCGTGGTGAGCAGTTCTTC. It encodes CASQRGEQFF.

This clonotype occurred many times. The chain carries TRBV5-5 and TRBJ2-5, with D maybe TRBD1 (6 bases). Trimming cost V 4 bases and J 0 bases, with 10 bases left between them. CDR1 and CDR2 from the germline V gene are SGHKS and YYEKEE (reference sequence). CDR3 length equals 14 residues. This CDR3 reads CASSIRTDQETQYF. The DNA of the CDR3 is TGTGCCAGCAGCATACGGACAGACCAAGAGACCCAGTACTTC.

This clonotype was seen many times. The J gene is TRBJ2-3, the V gene TRBV7-2; 9 bases are a match to TRBD2. The CDR3 runs to 15 residues. V lost 11 bases, J lost 7 bases, and 16 bases stayed unmatched. Looked up from germline, CDR1 is SGHTA and CDR2 is FQGNSA. The CDR3 nucleotides read TGTGCCTACAGCGAGGGCGGGGGGGTCAGATATACGCAGTATTTT. Protein: CAYSEGGGVRYTQYF.

The chain links TRBV6-6 to TRBJ2-2; 7 nucleotides match TRBD2. V trimming: 0 bases; J trimming: 3 bases; junction bases outside the gene matches: 4. This CDR3 comprises 16 residues. Germline CDR1 reads MNHNY; CDR2 reads SVGAGI (reference sequence). CDR3 sequence (DNA): TGTGCCAGCAGTTACTCGCGGACTAGGCACACCGGGGAGCTGTTTTTT. It is translated as CASSYSRTRHTGELFF.

The table lists this clonotype with many counts. The chain has TRBV6-6 and TRBJ2-5; TRBD2 matches at 10 bases. V was clipped by 2 bases and J by 1 base; unmatched bases: 7. The CDR3 runs to 17 residues. Per germline, CDR1 MNHNY and CDR2 SVGAGI (reference sequence). CDR3: CASSYPSSGGPQETQYF. CDR3 DNA sequence: TGTGCCAGCAGTTACCCCAGTAGCGGGGGGCCCCAAGAGACCCAGTACTTC.

The chain is built from TRBV9 and TRBJ2-1; D is perhaps TRBD1 or TRBD2 (5 bases each). CDR1 and CDR2 from the germline V gene are SGDLS and YYNGEE. V lost 3 bases to trimming and J lost 7 bases, with 11 bases between them. The CDR3 runs 13 residues. CDR3 amino acids: CASSARGVNEQFF. CDR3 coding DNA: TGTGCCAGCAGCGCCCGAGGGGTAAATGAGCAGTTCTTC.

This clonotype was seen at least ten times. The CDR3: CASSLGAGGGEQYF. DNA of the CDR3: TGTGCCAGCAGCTTAGGGGCGGGAGGAGGCGAGCAGTACTTC. The gene calls are TRBV7-2 and TRBJ2-7; 8 bases fit TRBD2. CDR3 size: 14 residues. Losses at the gene ends were 1 base for V and 6 bases for J; bases not matched to a gene: 5. Germline V gene sequence: CDR1 SGHTA, CDR2 FQGNSA.